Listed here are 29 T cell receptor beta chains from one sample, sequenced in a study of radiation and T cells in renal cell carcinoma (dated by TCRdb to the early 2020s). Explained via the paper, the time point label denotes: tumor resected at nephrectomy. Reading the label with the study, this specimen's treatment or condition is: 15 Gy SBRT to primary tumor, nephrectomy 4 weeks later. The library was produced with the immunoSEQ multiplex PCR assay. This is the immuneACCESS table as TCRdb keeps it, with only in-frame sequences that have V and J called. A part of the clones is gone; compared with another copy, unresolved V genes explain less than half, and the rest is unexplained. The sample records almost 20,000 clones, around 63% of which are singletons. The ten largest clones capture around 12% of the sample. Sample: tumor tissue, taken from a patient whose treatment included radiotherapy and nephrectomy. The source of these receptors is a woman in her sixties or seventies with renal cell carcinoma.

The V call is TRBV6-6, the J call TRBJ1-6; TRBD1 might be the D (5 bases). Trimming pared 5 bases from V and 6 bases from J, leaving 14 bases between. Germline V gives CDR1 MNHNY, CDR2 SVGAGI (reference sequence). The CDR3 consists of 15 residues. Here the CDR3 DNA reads TGTGCCAGCAGTGCAACCCGGGACGTTAATTCACCCCTCCACTTT. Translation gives CASSATRDVNSPLHF.

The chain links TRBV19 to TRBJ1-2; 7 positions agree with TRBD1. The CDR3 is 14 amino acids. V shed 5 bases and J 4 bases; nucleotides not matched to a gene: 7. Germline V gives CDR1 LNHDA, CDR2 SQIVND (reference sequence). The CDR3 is CASSPVDRVYGYTF. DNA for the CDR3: TGTGCCAGTAGTCCGGTAGACAGGGTCTATGGCTACACCTTC.

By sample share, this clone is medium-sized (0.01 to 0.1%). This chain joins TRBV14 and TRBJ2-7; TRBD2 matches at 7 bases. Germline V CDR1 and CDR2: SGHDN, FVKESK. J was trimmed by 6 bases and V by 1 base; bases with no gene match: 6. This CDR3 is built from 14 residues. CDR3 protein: CASSQALGGSEQYF. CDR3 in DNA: TGTGCCAGCAGCCAAGCCCTGGGGGGGTCCGAGCAGTACTTC.

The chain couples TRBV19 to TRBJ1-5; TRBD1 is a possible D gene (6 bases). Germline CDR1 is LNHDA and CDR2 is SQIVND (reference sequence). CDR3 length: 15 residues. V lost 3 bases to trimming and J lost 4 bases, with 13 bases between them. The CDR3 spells CASSMKDSLNQPQHF. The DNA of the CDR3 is TGTGCCAGTAGTATGAAGGACAGTTTAAATCAGCCCCAGCATTTT. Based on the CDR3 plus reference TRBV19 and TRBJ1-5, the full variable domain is DGGITQSPKYLFRKEGQNVTLSCEQNLNHDAMYWYRQDPGQGLRLIYYSQIVNDFQKGDIAEGYSVSREKKESFPLTVTSAQKNPTAFYLCASSMKDSLNQPQHFGDGTRLSIL.

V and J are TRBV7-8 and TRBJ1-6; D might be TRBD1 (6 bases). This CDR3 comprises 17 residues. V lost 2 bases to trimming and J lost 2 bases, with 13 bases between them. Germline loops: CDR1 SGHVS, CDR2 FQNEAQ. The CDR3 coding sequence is TGTGCCAGCAGCTTAAAGCAGGGGTGGACCTATAATTCACCCCTCCACTTT. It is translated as CASSLKQGWTYNSPLHF.

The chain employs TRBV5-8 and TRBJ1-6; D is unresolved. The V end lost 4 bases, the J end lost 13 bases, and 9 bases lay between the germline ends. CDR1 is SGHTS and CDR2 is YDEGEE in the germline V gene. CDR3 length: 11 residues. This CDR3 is CASSPVRPLHF. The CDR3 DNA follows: TGTGCCAGCAGCCCCGTAAGGCCCCTCCACTTT.

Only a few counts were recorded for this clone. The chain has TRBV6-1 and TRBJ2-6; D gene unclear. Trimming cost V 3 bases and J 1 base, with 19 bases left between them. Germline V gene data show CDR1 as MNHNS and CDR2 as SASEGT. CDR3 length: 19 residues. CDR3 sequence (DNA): TGTGCCAGCAGTGAGGGAAAAGGGCAGATTTTTTCTGGGGCCAACGTCCTGACTTTC. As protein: CASSEGKGQIFSGANVLTF.

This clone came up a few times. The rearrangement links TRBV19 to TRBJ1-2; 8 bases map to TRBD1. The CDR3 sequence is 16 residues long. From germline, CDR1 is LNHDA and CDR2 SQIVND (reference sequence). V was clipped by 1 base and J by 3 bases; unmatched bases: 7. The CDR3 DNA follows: TGTGCCAGTAGTATAGTCCCGACAGGGGAGGACTATGGCTACACCTTC. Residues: CASSIVPTGEDYGYTF.

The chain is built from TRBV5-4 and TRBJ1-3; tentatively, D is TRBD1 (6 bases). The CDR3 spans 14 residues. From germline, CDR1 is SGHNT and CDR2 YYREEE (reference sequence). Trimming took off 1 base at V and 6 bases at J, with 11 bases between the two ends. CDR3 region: CASSLSGVPNTIYF. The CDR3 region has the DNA TGTGCCAGCAGCTTGTCAGGGGTTCCAAACACCATATATTTT.

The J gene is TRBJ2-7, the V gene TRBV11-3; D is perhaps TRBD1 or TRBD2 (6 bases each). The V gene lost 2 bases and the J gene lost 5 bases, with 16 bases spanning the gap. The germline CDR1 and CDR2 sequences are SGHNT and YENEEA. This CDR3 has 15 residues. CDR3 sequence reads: CASSLPGAVIHEQYF. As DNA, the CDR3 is TGTGCCAGCAGCTTACCGGGGGCCGTAATCCACGAGCAGTACTTC.

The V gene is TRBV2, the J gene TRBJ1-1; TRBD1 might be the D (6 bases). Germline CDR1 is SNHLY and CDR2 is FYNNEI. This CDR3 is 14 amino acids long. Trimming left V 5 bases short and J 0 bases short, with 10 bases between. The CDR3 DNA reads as TGTGCCAGCAGTCCGGGACACCTGAACACTGAAGCTTTCTTT. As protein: CASSPGHLNTEAFF.

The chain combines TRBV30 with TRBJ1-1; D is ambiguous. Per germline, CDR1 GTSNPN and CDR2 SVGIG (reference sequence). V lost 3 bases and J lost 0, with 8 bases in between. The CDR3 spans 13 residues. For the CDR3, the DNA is TGTGCCTGGAGACAGCTTTTGAACACTGAAGCTTTCTTT. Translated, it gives CAWRQLLNTEAFF.

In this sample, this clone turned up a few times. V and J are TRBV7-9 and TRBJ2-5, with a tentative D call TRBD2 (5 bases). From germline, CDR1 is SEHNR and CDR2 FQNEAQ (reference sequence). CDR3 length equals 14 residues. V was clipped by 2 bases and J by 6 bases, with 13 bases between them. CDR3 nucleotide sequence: TGTGCCAGCAGCTTACCAGGCTTCGGGAAGACCCAGTACTTC. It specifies CASSLPGFGKTQYF.

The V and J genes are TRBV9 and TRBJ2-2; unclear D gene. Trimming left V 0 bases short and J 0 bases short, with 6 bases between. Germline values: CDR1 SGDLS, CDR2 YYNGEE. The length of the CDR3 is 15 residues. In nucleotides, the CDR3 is TGTGCCAGCAGCGTAGGTAGCACGAACACCGGGGAGCTGTTTTTT. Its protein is CASSVGSTNTGELFF.

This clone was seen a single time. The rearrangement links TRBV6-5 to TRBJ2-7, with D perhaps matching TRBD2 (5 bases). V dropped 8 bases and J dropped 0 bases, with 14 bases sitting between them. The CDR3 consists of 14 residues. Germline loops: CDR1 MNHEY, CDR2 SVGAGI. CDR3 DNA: TGTGCCAGCGAGGGTAGGGTGAGCTCCTACGAGCAGTACTTC. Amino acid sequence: CASEGRVSSYEQYF.

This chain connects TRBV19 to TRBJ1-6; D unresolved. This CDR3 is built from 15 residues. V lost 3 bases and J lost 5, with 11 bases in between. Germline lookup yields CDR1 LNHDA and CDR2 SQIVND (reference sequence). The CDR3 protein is CASSIMVSDNSPLHF. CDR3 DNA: TGTGCCAGTAGTATTATGGTGTCGGATAATTCACCCCTCCACTTT.

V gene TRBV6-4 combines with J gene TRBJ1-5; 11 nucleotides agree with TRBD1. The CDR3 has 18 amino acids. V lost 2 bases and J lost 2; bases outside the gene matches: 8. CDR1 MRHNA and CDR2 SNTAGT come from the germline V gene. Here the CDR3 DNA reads TGTGCCAGCAGTGACCGACGGGACAGGGGGTTTCGCAATCAGCCCCAGCATTTT. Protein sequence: CASSDRRDRGFRNQPQHF.

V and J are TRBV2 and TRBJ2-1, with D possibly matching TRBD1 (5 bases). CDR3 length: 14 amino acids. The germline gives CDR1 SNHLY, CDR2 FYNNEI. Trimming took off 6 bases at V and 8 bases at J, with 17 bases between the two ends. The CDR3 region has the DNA TGTGCCAGCAGAGAGGCAGGGTTACAGGATGAGCAGTTCTTC. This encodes CASREAGLQDEQFF.

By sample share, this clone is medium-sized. This CDR3 reads CASSSTGSGYTF. DNA of the CDR3: TGCGCCAGCAGCTCGACAGGGTCTGGCTACACCTTC. The chain links TRBV5-1 to TRBJ1-2, with 7 bases aligning to TRBD1. Unmatched junction bases numbered 3, after V lost 3 bases and J lost 7 bases. The CDR3 sequence is 12 residues long. The germline gives CDR1 SGHRS, CDR2 YFSETQ.

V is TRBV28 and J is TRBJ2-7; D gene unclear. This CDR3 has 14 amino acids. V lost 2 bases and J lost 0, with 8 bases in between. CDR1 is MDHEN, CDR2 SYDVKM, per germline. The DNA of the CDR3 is TGTGCCAGCAGTTTAAACGGCTTCTCCTACGAGCAGTACTTC. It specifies CASSLNGFSYEQYF.

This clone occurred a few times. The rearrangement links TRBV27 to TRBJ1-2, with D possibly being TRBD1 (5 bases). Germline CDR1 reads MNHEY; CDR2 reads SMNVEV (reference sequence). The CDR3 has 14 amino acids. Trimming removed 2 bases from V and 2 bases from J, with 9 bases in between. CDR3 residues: CASSLGTGNYGYTF. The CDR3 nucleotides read TGTGCCAGCAGTTTAGGGACGGGGAACTATGGCTACACCTTC.

The chain's CDR3 is CAIRAGGVDYGYTF. The CDR3 DNA reads as TGTGCCATCAGGGCAGGTGGGGTCGACTATGGCTACACCTTC. V gene TRBV10-3 combines with J gene TRBJ1-2; no reliable D call. The V and J ends lost 6 bases and 3 bases respectively, with 14 bases between them. This CDR3 region has 14 residues. Germline V CDR1 and CDR2: ENHRY, SYGVKD.

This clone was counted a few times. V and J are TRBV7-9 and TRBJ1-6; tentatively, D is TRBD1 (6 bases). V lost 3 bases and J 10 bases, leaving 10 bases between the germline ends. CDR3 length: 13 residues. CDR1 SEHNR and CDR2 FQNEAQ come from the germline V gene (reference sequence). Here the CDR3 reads CASSFGQTSPLHF. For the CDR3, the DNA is TGTGCCAGCAGCTTCGGACAGACGTCACCCCTCCACTTT.

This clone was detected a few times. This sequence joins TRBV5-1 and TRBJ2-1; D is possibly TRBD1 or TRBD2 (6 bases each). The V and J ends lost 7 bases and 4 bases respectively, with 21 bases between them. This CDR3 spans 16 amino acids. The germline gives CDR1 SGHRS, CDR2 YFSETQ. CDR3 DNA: TGCGCCAGCGGAAGTTCCCTAGGGGGGAATTACAATGAGCAGTTCTTC. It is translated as CASGSSLGGNYNEQFF.

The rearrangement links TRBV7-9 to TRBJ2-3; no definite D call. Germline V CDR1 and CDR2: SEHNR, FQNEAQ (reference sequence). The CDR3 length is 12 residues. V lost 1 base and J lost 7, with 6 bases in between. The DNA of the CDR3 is TGTGCCAGCAGCTTAGACACCAATACGCAGTATTTT. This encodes CASSLDTNTQYF.

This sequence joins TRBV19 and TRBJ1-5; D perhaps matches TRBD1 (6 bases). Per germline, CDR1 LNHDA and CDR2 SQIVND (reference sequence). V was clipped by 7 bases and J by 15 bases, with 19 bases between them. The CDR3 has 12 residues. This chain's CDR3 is CASMGIRGSPHF. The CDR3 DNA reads TGTGCCAGTATGGGAATCAGGGGCTCACCGCATTTT.

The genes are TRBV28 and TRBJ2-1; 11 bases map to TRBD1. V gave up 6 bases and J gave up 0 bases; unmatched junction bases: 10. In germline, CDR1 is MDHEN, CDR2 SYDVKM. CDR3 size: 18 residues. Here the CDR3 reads CASSRLLGTGGSYNEQFF. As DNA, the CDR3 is TGTGCCAGCAGCCGCCTCCTCGGGACAGGGGGCTCCTACAATGAGCAGTTCTTC.

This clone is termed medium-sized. The CDR3 nucleotides are TGCAGCGTTGAAGACCCAGGATTCTATGGCTACACCTTC. This translates into CSVEDPGFYGYTF. The chain is built from TRBV29-1 and TRBJ1-2; D is unresolved. The CDR3 loop spans 13 amino acids. CDR1 is SQVTM and CDR2 is ANQGSEA in the germline V gene. The V and J ends lost 0 bases and 4 bases respectively, with 9 bases between them.

The CDR3, as DNA: TGTGCCAGCAGTTACTTGGGGGCCTACGAGCAGTACTTC. It encodes CASSYLGAYEQYF. The V call is TRBV6-5, the J call TRBJ2-7; D is perhaps TRBD1 or TRBD2 (5 bases each). Trimming removed 1 base at V and 2 bases at J, with 6 bases between. Germline V gene data show CDR1 as MNHEY and CDR2 as SVGAGI. The CDR3 contains 13 residues.